The 27 T cell receptor beta chains in this list originate from one sample, sequenced in a study of blood T cell repertoires in COVID-19. Assay used: immunoSEQ multiplex PCR; TCRdb lists only in-frame clones, some missing. The data contain roughly 99,000 clones, approximately 88% of them singletons. Material for sequencing was peripheral blood. Every receptor here comes from a man aged 45 to 65 with active or convalescent COVID-19.

This chain joins TRBV27 and TRBJ2-2; 10 bases agree with TRBD2. Germline-derived CDR1 and CDR2 are MNHEY and SMNVEV (reference sequence). V trimming: 7 bases; J trimming: 5 bases; junction bases outside the gene matches: 7. The CDR3 spans 15 residues. The CDR3 here is CASTHLAGVTGELFF. The CDR3 bases are TGTGCCAGCACTCATCTAGCGGGAGTTACCGGGGAGCTGTTTTTT.

The chain joins TRBV10-2 to TRBJ2-3; D is unclear. The germline gives CDR1 WSHSY, CDR2 SAAADI. CDR3 length: 12 amino acids. Trimming took off 8 bases at V and 4 bases at J, with 10 bases between the two ends. CDR3 nucleotide sequence: TGCGCCAGCGCTGAACTGGCAGATACGCAGTATTTT. This codes for CASAELADTQYF.

This clone has just one count. The chain recombines TRBV5-6 with TRBJ2-3, with D perhaps TRBD2 (6 bases). Trimming left V 6 bases short and J 1 base short, with 15 bases between. The CDR3 totals 15 residues. The germline V gene has CDR1 SGHDT and CDR2 YYEEEE. The CDR3 reads CASIGSGWGTDTQYF. In DNA, the CDR3 is TGTGCCAGCATTGGAAGCGGGTGGGGCACAGATACGCAGTATTTT.

This chain connects TRBV19 to TRBJ1-2, with TRBD1 identical over 7 bases. Germline trimming cut 5 bases from V and 7 bases from J; bases unmatched to any gene: 13. Germline V gives CDR1 LNHDA, CDR2 SQIVND (reference sequence). This CDR3 contains 15 residues. In nucleotides, the CDR3 is TGTGCCAGTAGTGTGGTCGGGACAGCCTTATTTGGCTACACCTTC. It codes for CASSVVGTALFGYTF. The whole variable domain, filled in from reference TRBV19 and TRBJ1-2, reads DGGITQSPKYLFRKEGQNVTLSCEQNLNHDAMYWYRQDPGQGLRLIYYSQIVNDFQKGDIAEGYSVSREKKESFPLTVTSAQKNPTAFYLCASSVVGTALFGYTFGSGTRLTVV.

The chain carries TRBV30 and TRBJ1-5; the D gene is possibly TRBD1 (6 bases). The ends were cut back, 2 bases at V and 6 bases at J, with 11 bases in the middle. In germline, CDR1 is GTSNPN, CDR2 SVGIG (reference sequence). The CDR3 is 13 residues long. In DNA, the CDR3 is TGTGCCTGGAGTTGGGGGCAAAGTCAGCCCCAGCATTTT. This encodes CAWSWGQSQPQHF.

For the CDR3, the DNA is TGTGCCAGCCGGCGGGACGTCGGGGGGTTACAAGAGACCCAGTACTTC. Its protein product is CASRRDVGGLQETQYF. The gene calls are TRBV2 and TRBJ2-5, with TRBD2 identical over 7 bases. V shed 8 bases, J shed 2 bases, and the junction held 14 bases outside the gene matches. CDR1 is SNHLY, CDR2 FYNNEI, per germline. The CDR3 is 16 amino acids.

The rearrangement links TRBV5-1 to TRBJ2-5, with a tentative D call TRBD1 (5 bases). Trimming removed 0 bases at V and 5 bases at J, with 11 bases between. CDR3 length equals 14 residues. Germline CDR1 is SGHRS and CDR2 is YFSETQ. CDR3 in amino acids: CASSLAQGTETQYF. DNA of the CDR3: TGCGCCAGCAGCTTGGCCCAGGGTACCGAGACCCAGTACTTC.

The rearrangement uses TRBV11-2 and TRBJ2-7, with D tentatively TRBD1 (5 bases). V lost 6 bases to trimming and J lost 2 bases, with 11 bases between them. Germline CDR1 and CDR2: SGHAT and FQNNGV. CDR3 size: 13 residues. The CDR3 sequence is CASSLQTAYEQYF. The CDR3 DNA is TGTGCCAGCAGTTTGCAGACAGCCTACGAGCAGTACTTC. Drawing the rest from reference TRBV11-2 and TRBJ2-7, the complete variable domain is EAGVAQSPRYKIIEKRQSVAFWCNPISGHATLYWYQQILGQGPKLLIQFQNNGVVDDSQLPKDRFSAERLKGVDSTLKIQPAKLEDSAVYLCASSLQTAYEQYFGPGTRLTVT.

The V gene is TRBV18, the J gene TRBJ2-6; 8 bases line up with TRBD1. The CDR3 is 16 amino acids. CDR1 and CDR2 from the germline V gene are KGHSH and LQKENI. The J segment lost 0 bases and the V segment lost 10 bases, leaving 8 bases of the junction unmatched. CDR3 loop: CATPGTGDSGANVLTF. The CDR3, as DNA: TGTGCCACCCCCGGGACAGGCGACTCTGGGGCCAACGTCCTGACTTTC.

This chain joins TRBV27 and TRBJ2-3, with 10 positions matching TRBD2. Trimming cost V 1 base and J 2 bases; bases outside gene matches: 12. The CDR3 is 19 amino acids. Germline V CDR1 and CDR2: MNHEY, SMNVEV (reference sequence). CDR3 sequence (DNA): TGTGCCAGCAGTTTATATGTAGGTAGCGGGAGGACTCTCACAGATACGCAGTATTTT. Amino acids: CASSLYVGSGRTLTDTQYF.

The chain links TRBV27 to TRBJ1-5, with 8 bases aligning to TRBD1. CDR1 is MNHEY and CDR2 is SMNVEV in the germline V gene (reference sequence). The CDR3 spans 13 residues. Trimming cost V 3 bases and J 9 bases; bases outside gene matches: 4. CDR3 sequence reads: CASSLHTGGPQHF. The CDR3 DNA follows: TGTGCCAGCAGTTTGCACACAGGGGGGCCCCAGCATTTT.

V is TRBV2 and J is TRBJ1-4; 7 bases match TRBD1. The J segment lost 6 bases and the V segment lost 6 bases, leaving 4 bases of the junction unmatched. CDR3 length equals 13 residues. Germline assignment: CDR1 SNHLY and CDR2 FYNNEI. The CDR3 nucleotides read TGTGCCAGCAGGGGGACAGTAGATGAAAAACTGTTTTTT. Its translation is CASRGTVDEKLFF.

This chain connects TRBV2 to TRBJ2-2; 9 nucleotides match TRBD2. The CDR3 has 15 amino acids. Per germline, CDR1 SNHLY and CDR2 FYNNEI. V shed 2 bases, J shed 3 bases, and the junction held 1 base outside the gene matches. DNA of the CDR3: TGTGCCAGCAGTGAACTAGCGGGGTACACCGGGGAGCTGTTTTTT. Translating it yields CASSELAGYTGELFF.

A single count supports this clone. This chain connects TRBV12-5 to TRBJ2-7, with D perhaps TRBD1 (5 bases). Germline-derived CDR1 and CDR2 are LGHNT and FRNRAP. V was clipped by 3 bases and J by 3 bases, with 21 bases between them. CDR3 length: 17 residues. CDR3 nucleotides: TGTGCTAGTGGTTTCGCCCGACAGCCCATATATGACTACGAGCAGTACTTC. The encoded protein is CASGFARQPIYDYEQYF.

The rearrangement uses TRBV10-3 and TRBJ2-2, with TRBD2 matching over 9 bases. V shed 8 bases, J shed 8 bases, and the junction held 6 bases outside the gene matches. The germline V gene encodes CDR1 ENHRY and CDR2 SYGVKD. There are 13 residues in the CDR3. The CDR3 loop is CAISKREEGELFF. The CDR3 DNA reads TGTGCCATCTCGAAGCGGGAGGAAGGGGAGCTGTTTTTT.

The J gene is TRBJ2-7, the V gene TRBV5-6, with 8 positions matching TRBD1. Germline V CDR1 and CDR2: SGHDT, YYEEEE. The V and J ends lost 0 bases and 4 bases, in that order; junction bases with no gene match: 6. CDR3 length equals 15 residues. The CDR3 DNA sequence: TGTGCCAGCAGCTTGGAGGACAGGGTATTATACGAGCAGTACTTC. This translates into CASSLEDRVLYEQYF.

In its sample, this clone was seen once. V and J are TRBV10-3 and TRBJ1-5; D perhaps matches TRBD1 (6 bases). This CDR3 is 13 amino acids long. With 8 bases removed from V and 5 bases from J, the gap between germline ends came to 13 bases. Germline V CDR1 and CDR2: ENHRY, SYGVKD. Here the CDR3 reads CAIGTGSDQPQHF. The CDR3 DNA reads as TGTGCCATCGGAACAGGGTCGGATCAGCCCCAGCATTTT.

The chain couples TRBV3-1 (or the pseudogene TRBV3-2) to TRBJ1-5; no clear D gene. Germline V lookup: CDR1 LGHDT, CDR2 YNNKEL (reference sequence). The CDR3 consists of 14 residues. Trimming left V 4 bases short and J 1 base short, with 8 bases between. CDR3 amino acids: CASSPLASNQPQHF. CDR3 sequence (DNA): TGTGCCAGCAGCCCCCTGGCCAGCAATCAGCCCCAGCATTTT.

This chain links TRBV9 with TRBJ1-6; 8 nucleotides match TRBD1. The germline CDR1 and CDR2 sequences are SGDLS and YYNGEE. The CDR3 totals 18 residues. V shed 3 bases and J 6 bases; nucleotides not matched to a gene: 14. CDR3 in DNA: TGTGCCAGCAGCGCCACAGGGGGAAGGAGTATTGGTAATTCACCCCTCCACTTT. Translating gives CASSATGGRSIGNSPLHF.

The gene calls are TRBV7-8 and TRBJ2-7; 8 nucleotides agree with TRBD1. Germline loops: CDR1 SGHVS, CDR2 FQNEAQ. V was clipped by 2 bases and J by 3 bases; unmatched bases: 15. This CDR3 has 18 amino acids. In DNA, the CDR3 is TGTGCCAGCAGCTTACCCGACAGGGGTGGGGGAGTGGGCTACGAGCAGTACTTC. Translating gives CASSLPDRGGGVGYEQYF.

The chain joins TRBV6-5 to TRBJ1-1; maybe TRBD1 (5 bases). Looked up from germline, CDR1 is MNHEY and CDR2 is SVGAGI. The CDR3 is made up of 14 amino acids. Between the trimmed V and J ends, which lost 7 bases and 4 bases, there was a span of 16 bases. The CDR3 DNA follows: TGTGCCAGCACCTCTCTCAGGGAGGGCACTGAAGCTTTCTTT. It translates to CASTSLREGTEAFF.

The CDR3 sequence is CASSTLRGTGYGYTF. The CDR3, as DNA: TGTGCCAGCAGTACCCTTCGAGGGACTGGCTATGGCTACACCTTC. The rearrangement links TRBV2 to TRBJ1-2; possible D gene TRBD1, 5 bases. Germline V lookup: CDR1 SNHLY, CDR2 FYNNEI. Between the trimmed V and J ends, which lost 5 bases and 4 bases, there was a span of 17 bases. The CDR3 consists of 15 residues.

This clone was detected only a few times. The rearrangement links TRBV12-3 or TRBV12-4 to TRBJ2-5, with 7 bases aligning to TRBD1. Trimming removed 6 bases from V and 2 bases from J; junction bases left unmatched: 3. This CDR3 has 13 residues. The DNA for the CDR3 is TGTGCCAGCAGACAGACAGGGCAAGAGACCCAGTACTTC. Encoded protein: CASRQTGQETQYF.

V gene TRBV5-6 combines with J gene TRBJ2-7; 15 positions agree with TRBD2. In germline, CDR1 is SGHDT, CDR2 YYEEEE. After removal of 5 bases from V and 0 bases from J, the junction contained 6 bases not matched to a gene. This CDR3 spans 17 amino acids. The CDR3 DNA reads TGTGCCAGCAGGAAAGGGACTAGCGGGGGGAGCTCCTACGAGCAGTACTTC. As protein: CASRKGTSGGSSYEQYF.

The CDR3 DNA sequence: TGTGCCAGCAGCTTAGAAGCTGCCAGGAGCACAGATACGCAGTATTTT. Its protein product is CASSLEAARSTDTQYF. The V and J genes are TRBV7-2 and TRBJ2-3; no reliable D call. Trimming removed 1 base from V and 0 bases from J, with 11 bases in between. Germline CDR1 and CDR2: SGHTA and FQGNSA. This CDR3 is built from 16 residues.

The chain links TRBV28 to TRBJ1-2; TRBD1 might be the D (5 bases). Germline CDR1 and CDR2: MDHEN and SYDVKM. The CDR3 has 15 amino acids. The V and J ends lost 6 bases and 10 bases respectively, with 24 bases between them. The CDR3 sequence: CASSVRHQGGWDYTF. The CDR3 DNA follows: TGTGCCAGCAGCGTCAGACATCAGGGTGGATGGGACTACACCTTC.

The J gene is TRBJ1-2, the V gene TRBV10-3; D not resolved. Trimming shortened V by 0 bases and J by 4 bases, and 18 bases separated the two germline ends. The CDR3 runs 17 residues. Per germline, CDR1 ENHRY and CDR2 SYGVKD. The CDR3 DNA follows: TGTGCCATCAGTGAGTCAGAGGGAAGAGGCCCGCGCTATGGCTACACCTTC. Protein: CAISESEGRGPRYGYTF.